This is a list of T cell receptor beta chains from one sample in a study of blood T cell repertoires in COVID-19. Assay used: immunoSEQ multiplex PCR; TCRdb lists only in-frame clones, some missing. This sample carries approximately 190,000 clones, 90% of them seen once, and the ten largest clones take around 0.5%. Sequencing input: peripheral blood. All receptors derive from a man aged 45-65 years with acute or convalescent COVID-19. Both conserved end residues are trimmed from each CDR3.

CDR3,J,V
ASSPVQGAADTQY,TRBJ2-3,TRBV4-1
ASSFRTGQTYNEQF,TRBJ2-1,TRBV7-2
SVERGRYGYT,TRBJ1-2,TRBV29-1
ASSLASSGGGYEQF,TRBJ2-1,TRBV7-6
ASSSLTRGETQY,TRBJ2-5,TRBV28
ATSDGAGGLTDTQY,TRBJ2-3,TRBV24-1
ASRLDRSTSTDTQY,TRBJ2-3,TRBV27
ASSLYRSPNTGELF,TRBJ2-2,TRBV5-8
ASSPDRGHSPLH,TRBJ1-6,TRBV18
ATSRDRGFYGYT,TRBJ1-2,TRBV15
ASSESGRGYGYT,TRBJ1-2,TRBV25-1
ASSLYIAGGSDTQY,TRBJ2-3,TRBV11-2
ASSKPGHIYEQY,TRBJ2-7,TRBV19
ASSRAGDPYNEQF,TRBJ2-1,TRBV27
ASSIDPRGQPQH,TRBJ1-5,TRBV19
ASSLTTTNEKLF,TRBJ1-4,TRBV6-5
ASSPSDLRGNTIY,TRBJ1-3,TRBV18
ASSIGTSGRAKVYEQY,TRBJ2-7,TRBV19
SVGNGGPDQPQH,TRBJ1-5,TRBV29-1
ASSEGPPSGNTGELF,TRBJ2-2,TRBV7-2
AISEQGALGKGYQPQH,TRBJ1-5,TRBV10-3
ASSEVGLGSEKLF,TRBJ1-4,TRBV2
ASKGQYDQPQH,TRBJ1-5,TRBV10-2
ASSPSGQGEETQY,TRBJ2-5,TRBV7-3
ASSLEDKRTEAF,TRBJ1-1,TRBV7-9
SVDRDTEAF,TRBJ1-1,TRBV29-1
ASSFSWQSPQGENTGELF,TRBJ2-2,TRBV27
ASSQDAPGSVTGDTQY,TRBJ2-3,TRBV4-1
ASSRTSGTDTQY,TRBJ2-3,TRBV28
ASSLGTSGYNEQF,TRBJ2-1,TRBV7-9
ASSVARGLAGWLSYNEQF,TRBJ2-1,TRBV9